The 26 T cell receptor beta chains presented below share a single source sample, sequenced in a study of T cells in Graves' hyperthyroidism and ophthalmopathy. RNA transcripts gave rise to amplified TCR beta CDR3 regions. Carried out on the TCR CDR3, a first-round RT-PCR used the HTBI primer set. TCRdb recomputed calls from the multiplex PCR reads with MiXCR, one row per CDR3 protein. The sample yields under 450,000 distinct CDR3 sequences, more than 15% seen once. The material sequenced was blood. The receptors shown here come from a woman aged 18-29 years with Graves' hyperthyroidism.

This chain links TRBV14 with TRBJ2-1; weak D call: TRBD1 (6 bases). V lost 4 bases to trimming and J lost 4 bases, with 23 bases between them. Germline V CDR1 and CDR2: SGHDN, FVKESK. The CDR3 has 18 residues. This CDR3 reads CASSPGIADSRIYNEQFF. Written as DNA, the CDR3 is TGTGCCAGCAGCCCTGGCATTGCGGACAGCAGGATATACAATGAGCAGTTCTTC.

The chain uses TRBV9 and TRBJ1-1; D is unresolved. Germline-derived CDR1 and CDR2 are SGDLS and YYNGEE. Trimming shortened V by 1 base and J by 6 bases, and 10 bases separated the two germline ends. CDR3 size: 13 residues. The CDR3 nucleotides are TGTGCCAGCAGCGTAAGTTCTACCGCTGAAGCTTTCTTT. It translates to CASSVSSTAEAFF.

The chain has TRBV5-4 and TRBJ1-3; 7 positions match TRBD1. The ends lost 4 bases at V and 2 bases at J; junction bases unmatched: 9. This CDR3 spans 16 amino acids. The germline gives CDR1 SGHNT, CDR2 YYREEE (reference sequence). As DNA, the CDR3 is TGTGCCAGCAGCCTTAGGAGCCAGGGGGCTGGAAACACCATATATTTT. Its protein is CASSLRSQGAGNTIYF. The entire variable domain, with the rest obtained from reference TRBV5-4 and TRBJ1-3, is as follows: ETGVTQSPTHLIKTRGQQVTLRCSSQSGHNTVSWYQQALGQGPQFIFQYYREEENGRGNFPPRFSGLQFPNYSSELNVNALELDDSALYLCASSLRSQGAGNTIYFGEGSWLTVV.

This clonotype was seen many times. The genes are TRBV2 and TRBJ1-2; TRBD1 is a possible D gene (5 bases). Trimming shortened V by 6 bases and J by 3 bases, and 14 bases separated the two germline ends. The germline gives CDR1 SNHLY, CDR2 FYNNEI. This CDR3 has 14 residues. Here the CDR3 DNA reads TGTGCCAGCAGGTTACAGGTACTGGACTATGGCTACACCTTC. Residues: CASRLQVLDYGYTF.

This clonotype appeared many times. The J gene is TRBJ2-1, the V gene TRBV2; D call uncertain. Deletions cut 6 bases from V and 9 bases from J, with 21 bases between. CDR3 length equals 15 residues. Germline assignment: CDR1 SNHLY and CDR2 FYNNEI. As DNA, the CDR3 is TGTGCCAGCAGCCCCGGTGGAACGACCCCCGGTGAGCAGTTCTTC. Its protein product is CASSPGGTTPGEQFF.

This clonotype has a count of ten or more. The CDR3, as DNA: TGTGCCAGCAGCCACCGACAGGCATCCCCCTCCTACAATGAGCAGTTCTTC. Its translation: CASSHRQASPSYNEQFF. V is TRBV3-1 and J is TRBJ2-1; D is perhaps TRBD1 (6 bases). This CDR3 spans 17 amino acids. V was cut by 3 bases and J by 0 bases, with 15 bases left in between. Germline loops: CDR1 LGHDT, CDR2 YNNKEL (reference sequence).

This clonotype was detected ten times or more. The chain employs TRBV3-1 and TRBJ2-3; TRBD2 matches at 14 bases. CDR1 and CDR2 (germline): LGHDT, YNNKEL (reference sequence). CDR3 size: 16 residues. V shed 4 bases, J shed 7 bases, and the junction held 7 bases outside the gene matches. Written as DNA, the CDR3 is TGTGCCAGCAGCCCCTCGACTAGCGGGAGGGCCTATACGCAGTATTTT. Translating gives CASSPSTSGRAYTQYF.

The chain couples TRBV6-1 to TRBJ1-5; 9 nucleotides line up with TRBD1. The CDR3 extends over 17 amino acids. Germline CDR1 reads MNHNS; CDR2 reads SASEGT. V was clipped by 6 bases and J by 0 bases; unmatched bases: 9. This CDR3 is CASRSSGQGLSNQPQHF. The CDR3 DNA sequence: TGTGCCAGCAGGTCGTCGGGACAGGGACTTAGCAATCAGCCCCAGCATTTT.

This clonotype has only a few counts. The chain joins TRBV28 to TRBJ1-5; no clear D gene. Germline V gives CDR1 MDHEN, CDR2 SYDVKM. Trimming took 6 bases from V and 9 from J, leaving 18 bases between them. CDR3 size: 14 residues. The DNA of the CDR3 is TGTGCCAGCAGCTCATGGACGGAACCTCGGCCCCAGCATTTT. It is translated as CASSSWTEPRPQHF.

The rearrangement joins TRBV24-1 to TRBJ2-1; no reliable D call. This CDR3 has 14 residues. V was cut by 5 bases and J by 1 base, with 8 bases left in between. Germline CDR1 KGHDR, CDR2 SFDVKD. CDR3 in DNA: TGTGCCACCAGTGGCCCAGCTTCCTACAATGAGCAGTTCTTC. Residues: CATSGPASYNEQFF.

The chain has TRBV19 and TRBJ2-2, with 7 bases that match TRBD1. CDR1 is LNHDA, CDR2 SQIVND, per germline (reference sequence). Germline trimming cut 7 bases from V and 5 bases from J; bases unmatched to any gene: 4. The CDR3 is 13 amino acids. CDR3 coding DNA: TGTGCCAGTACCCCACAGGGGACCGGGGAGCTGTTTTTT. It is translated as CASTPQGTGELFF.

There are a few counts of this clonotype. This CDR3 reads CASSVGTSGFQETQYF. CDR3 in DNA: TGCGCCAGCAGCGTGGGGACTAGCGGGTTCCAAGAGACCCAGTACTTC. The chain joins TRBV10-1 to TRBJ2-5; 12 bases align to TRBD2. Looked up from germline, CDR1 is WNHNN and CDR2 is SYGVQD (reference sequence). This CDR3 is 16 amino acids long. J gave up 1 base and V 6 bases, and 6 bases lay outside the gene matches.

This clonotype was recorded at least ten times. The chain combines TRBV7-9 with TRBJ2-1; D tentatively fits TRBD1 or TRBD2 (6 bases each). This CDR3 is built from 16 residues. V was shortened by 3 bases and J by 1 base, with 13 bases between the two germline ends. Germline CDR1 and CDR2: SEHNR and FQNEAQ (reference sequence). The CDR3 loop is CASSLVGGESYNEQFF. CDR3 bases: TGTGCCAGCAGCTTGGTCGGGGGCGAATCCTACAATGAGCAGTTCTTC.

The chain has TRBV20-1 and TRBJ2-4; D remains unclear. Trimming took off 6 bases at V and 0 bases at J, with 9 bases between the two ends. CDR3 length: 13 amino acids. Per germline, CDR1 DFQATT and CDR2 SNEGSKA (reference sequence). CDR3 protein: CSAATLAKNIQYF. The CDR3 region has the DNA TGCAGTGCAGCTACTCTAGCCAAAAACATTCAGTACTTC.

This clonotype was found a few times. CDR3 region: CASSEGFRRNTEAFF. The CDR3 nucleotides are TGTGCCAGCAGTGAAGGCTTCCGGAGAAACACTGAAGCTTTCTTT. The chain carries TRBV6-1 and TRBJ1-1; D remains unclear. The CDR3 is made up of 15 amino acids. Germline V gene sequence: CDR1 MNHNS, CDR2 SASEGT. Deletions cut 1 base from V and 2 bases from J, with 11 bases between.

This rearrangement joins TRBV24-1 to TRBJ2-7; TRBD1 matches at 7 bases. J was trimmed by 1 base and V by 2 bases; bases with no gene match: 10. The CDR3 loop spans 17 amino acids. Germline values: CDR1 KGHDR, CDR2 SFDVKD. The CDR3 reads CATSDSPRTGVSYEQYF. In DNA, the CDR3 is TGTGCCACCAGTGATTCTCCGCGGACAGGAGTTTCCTACGAGCAGTACTTC.

The chain links TRBV19 to TRBJ2-1; 10 bases are a match to TRBD2. Germline V gene lookup returns CDR1 LNHDA and CDR2 SQIVND (reference sequence). This CDR3 is built from 14 residues. J lost 6 bases, V lost 5 bases, and 4 bases had no gene match. The CDR3 loop is CASSLAGALNEQFF. In nucleotides, the CDR3 is TGTGCCAGTAGTCTAGCGGGAGCCCTCAATGAGCAGTTCTTC.

The chain links TRBV2 to TRBJ1-2; possible D gene TRBD1, 5 bases. Trimming removed 6 bases at V and 5 bases at J, with 13 bases between. The CDR3 runs 13 residues. The germline gives CDR1 SNHLY, CDR2 FYNNEI. The CDR3, as DNA: TGTGCCAGCAGACCCGACAGTCCGTATGGCTACACCTTC. Translation gives CASRPDSPYGYTF.

This clonotype occurred many times. J is TRBJ2-2 and V is TRBV3-1; D is undetermined. The CDR3 has 13 residues. CDR1 and CDR2 (germline): LGHDT, YNNKEL (reference sequence). Trimming stripped 0 bases from V and 2 bases from J, with 1 base between. In DNA form, the CDR3 reads TGTGCCAGCAGCCAAGATAACACCGGGGAGCTGTTTTTT. This gives the protein CASSQDNTGELFF.

This clonotype was detected many times. The V and J genes are TRBV28 and TRBJ2-5, with D perhaps matching TRBD1 (7 bases). Germline loops: CDR1 MDHEN, CDR2 SYDVKM. V lost 3 bases and J 3 bases, leaving 14 bases between the germline ends. The CDR3 contains 15 residues. The CDR3 region has the DNA TGTGCCAGCAGTTTTATAGGAGGGGGCGAAGAGACCCAGTACTTC. Encoded protein: CASSFIGGGEETQYF.

The CDR3 protein is CASSRYIVRDRGRTEAFF. CDR3 in DNA: TGCGCCAGCAGTCGTTATATTGTCCGGGACAGGGGGCGGACTGAAGCTTTCTTT. The chain couples TRBV4-1 to TRBJ1-1, with 12 bases identical to TRBD1. J was trimmed by 5 bases and V by 6 bases; bases with no gene match: 16. The CDR3 runs to 18 residues. Germline CDR1 is MGHRA and CDR2 is YSYEKL.

This chain connects TRBV11-1 to TRBJ1-1; possibly TRBD1 for D (6 bases). The germline CDR1 and CDR2 sequences are SGHAT and FQDESV (reference sequence). CDR3 length equals 15 residues. V lost 1 base and J 2 bases, leaving 11 bases between the germline ends. CDR3 amino acids: CASSLEQGYNTEAFF. CDR3 in DNA: TGTGCCAGCAGCTTAGAACAGGGATATAACACTGAAGCTTTCTTT.

This clonotype was recorded at least ten times. V usage is TRBV12-3 or TRBV12-4 and J usage is TRBJ1-6, with D hard to call. This CDR3 has 12 residues. The ends were cut back, 2 bases at V and 7 bases at J, with 3 bases in the middle. CDR3 region: CASSLQNSPLHF. The CDR3 DNA sequence: TGTGCCAGCAGTTTACAGAATTCACCCCTCCACTTT.

This clonotype was detected ten times or more. The rearrangement links TRBV2 to TRBJ2-5, with D unclear. The CDR3 contains 11 residues. Germline CDR1 SNHLY, CDR2 FYNNEI. Trimming cost V 8 bases and J 0 bases, with 4 bases left between them. As DNA, the CDR3 is TGTGCCAGCCAGTACCAAGAGACCCAGTACTTC. Encoded protein: CASQYQETQYF.

This clonotype was seen a handful of times. V is TRBV5-4 and J is TRBJ2-5, with TRBD2 as a possible D gene (5 bases). CDR3 length: 14 residues. Germline assignment: CDR1 SGHNT and CDR2 YYREEE (reference sequence). V lost 4 bases, J lost 2 bases, and 12 bases lay in between. The CDR3 here is CASSPGRRQETQYF. The CDR3 region has the DNA TGTGCCAGCAGCCCGGGGAGAAGGCAAGAGACCCAGTACTTC.

This clonotype was seen ten or more times. The rearrangement uses TRBV12-5 and TRBJ2-3; tentatively, D is TRBD2 (6 bases). CDR3 length: 15 amino acids. V was cut by 1 base and J by 1 base, with 9 bases left in between. CDR1 is LGHNT, CDR2 FRNRAP, per germline. CDR3 in DNA: TGTGCTAGTGGTTTGGGGGAGGTGGGCACAGATACGCAGTATTTT. Protein: CASGLGEVGTDTQYF.